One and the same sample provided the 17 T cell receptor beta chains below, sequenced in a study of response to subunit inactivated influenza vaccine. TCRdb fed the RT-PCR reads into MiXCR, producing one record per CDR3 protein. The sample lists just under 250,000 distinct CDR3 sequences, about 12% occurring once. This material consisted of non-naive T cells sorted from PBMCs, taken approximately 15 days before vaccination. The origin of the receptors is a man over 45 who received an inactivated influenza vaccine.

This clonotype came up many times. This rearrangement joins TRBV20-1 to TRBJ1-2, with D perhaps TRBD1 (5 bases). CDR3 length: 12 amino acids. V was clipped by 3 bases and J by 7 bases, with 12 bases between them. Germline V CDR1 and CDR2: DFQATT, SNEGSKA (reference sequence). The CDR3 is CSASGAGFGYTF. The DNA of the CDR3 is TGCAGTGCTAGTGGGGCAGGGTTTGGCTACACCTTC.

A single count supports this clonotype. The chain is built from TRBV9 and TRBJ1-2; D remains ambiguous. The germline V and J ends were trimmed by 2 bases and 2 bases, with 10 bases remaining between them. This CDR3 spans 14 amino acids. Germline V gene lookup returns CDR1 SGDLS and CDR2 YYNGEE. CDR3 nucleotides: TGTGCCAGCAGCGTTGGAGGGAAGAACTATGGCTACACCTTC. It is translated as CASSVGGKNYGYTF.

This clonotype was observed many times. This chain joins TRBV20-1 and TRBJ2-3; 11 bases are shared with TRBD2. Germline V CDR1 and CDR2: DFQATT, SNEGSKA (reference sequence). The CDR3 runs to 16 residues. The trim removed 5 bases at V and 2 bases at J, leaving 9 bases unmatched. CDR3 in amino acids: CSAASGLAGNTDTQYF. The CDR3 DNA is TGCAGTGCTGCCAGCGGACTAGCGGGCAACACAGATACGCAGTATTTT.

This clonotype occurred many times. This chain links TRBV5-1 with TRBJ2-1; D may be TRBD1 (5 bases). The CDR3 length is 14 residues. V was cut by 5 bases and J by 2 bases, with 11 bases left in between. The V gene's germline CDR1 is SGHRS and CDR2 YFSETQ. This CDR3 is CASSSAQAYNEQFF. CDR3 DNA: TGCGCCAGCAGTTCGGCACAGGCCTACAATGAGCAGTTCTTC. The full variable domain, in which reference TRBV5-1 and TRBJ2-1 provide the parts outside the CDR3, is KAGVTQTPRYLIKTRGQQVTLSCSPISGHRSVSWYQQTPGQGLQFLFEYFSETQRNKGNFPGRFSGRQFSNSRSEMNVSTLELGDSALYLCASSSAQAYNEQFFGPGTRLTVL.

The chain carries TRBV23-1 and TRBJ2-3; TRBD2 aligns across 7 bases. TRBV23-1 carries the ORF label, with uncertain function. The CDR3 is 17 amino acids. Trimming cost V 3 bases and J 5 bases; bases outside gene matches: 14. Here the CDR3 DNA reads TGCGCCAGCAGTCACCCGAGGAGCGGGGTCCCAAAAGATACGCAGTATTTT. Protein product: CASSHPRSGVPKDTQYF.

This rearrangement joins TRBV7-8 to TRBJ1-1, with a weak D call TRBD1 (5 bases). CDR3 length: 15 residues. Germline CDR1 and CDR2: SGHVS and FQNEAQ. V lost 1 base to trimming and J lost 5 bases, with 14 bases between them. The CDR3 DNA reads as TGTGCCAGCAGCTTAGGATCCCAGGGACTAACTGAAGCTTTCTTT. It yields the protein CASSLGSQGLTEAFF.

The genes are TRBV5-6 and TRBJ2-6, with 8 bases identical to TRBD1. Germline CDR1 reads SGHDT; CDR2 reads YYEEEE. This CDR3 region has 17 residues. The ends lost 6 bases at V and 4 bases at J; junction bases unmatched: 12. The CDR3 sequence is CASTRGQALRGANVLTF. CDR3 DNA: TGTGCCAGCACCAGGGGGCAGGCTTTGCGGGGGGCCAACGTCCTGACTTTC.

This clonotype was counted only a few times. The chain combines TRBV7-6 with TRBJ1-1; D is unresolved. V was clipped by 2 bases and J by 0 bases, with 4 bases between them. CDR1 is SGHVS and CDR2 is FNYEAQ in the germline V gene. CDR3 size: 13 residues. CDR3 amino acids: CASSLQVNTEAFF. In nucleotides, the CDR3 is TGTGCCAGCAGCTTACAGGTGAACACTGAAGCTTTCTTT.

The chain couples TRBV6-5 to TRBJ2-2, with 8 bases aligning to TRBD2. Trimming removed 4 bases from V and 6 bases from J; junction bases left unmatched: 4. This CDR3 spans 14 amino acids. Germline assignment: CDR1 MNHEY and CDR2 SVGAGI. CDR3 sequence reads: CASSFGGEAGELFF. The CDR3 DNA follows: TGTGCCAGCAGTTTCGGGGGGGAGGCCGGGGAGCTGTTTTTT.

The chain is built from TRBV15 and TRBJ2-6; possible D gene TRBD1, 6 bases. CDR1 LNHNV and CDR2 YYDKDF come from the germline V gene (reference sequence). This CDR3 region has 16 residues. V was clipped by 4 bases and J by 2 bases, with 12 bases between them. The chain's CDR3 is CATSKYREPGANVLTF. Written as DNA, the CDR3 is TGTGCCACCAGCAAATACAGGGAACCTGGGGCCAACGTCCTGACTTTC.

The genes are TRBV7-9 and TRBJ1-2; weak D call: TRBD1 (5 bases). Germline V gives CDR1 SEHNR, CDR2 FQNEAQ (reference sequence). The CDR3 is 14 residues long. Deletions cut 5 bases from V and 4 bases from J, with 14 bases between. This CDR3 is CASSTPDISYGYTF. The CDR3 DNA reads TGTGCCAGCAGCACCCCGGACATTAGCTATGGCTACACCTTC.

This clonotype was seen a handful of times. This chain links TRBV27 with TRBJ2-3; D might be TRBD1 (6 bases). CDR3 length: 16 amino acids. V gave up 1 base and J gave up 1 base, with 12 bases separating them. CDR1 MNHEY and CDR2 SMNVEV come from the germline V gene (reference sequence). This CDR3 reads CASSLFGQTRTDTQYF. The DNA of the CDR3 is TGTGCCAGCAGTTTATTCGGACAGACACGCACAGATACGCAGTATTTT.

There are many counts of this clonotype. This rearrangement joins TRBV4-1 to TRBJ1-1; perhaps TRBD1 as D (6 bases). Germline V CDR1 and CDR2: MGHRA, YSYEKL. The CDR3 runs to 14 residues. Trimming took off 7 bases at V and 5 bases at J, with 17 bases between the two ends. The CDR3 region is CASTSARGRTEAFF. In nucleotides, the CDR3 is TGCGCCAGCACCAGTGCAAGGGGGAGAACTGAAGCTTTCTTT.

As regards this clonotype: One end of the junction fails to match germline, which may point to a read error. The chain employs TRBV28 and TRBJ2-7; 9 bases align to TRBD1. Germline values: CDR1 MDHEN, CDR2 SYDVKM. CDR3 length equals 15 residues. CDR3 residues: CASRFSGTGSYEQNF. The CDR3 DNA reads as TGTGCCAGCAGATTCTCCGGGACAGGGTCCTACGAGCAGAACTTC.

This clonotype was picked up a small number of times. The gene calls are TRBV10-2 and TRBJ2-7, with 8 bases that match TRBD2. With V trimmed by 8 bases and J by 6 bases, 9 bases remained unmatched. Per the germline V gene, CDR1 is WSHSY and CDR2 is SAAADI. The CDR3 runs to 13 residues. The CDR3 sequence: CASRGTSLPEQYF. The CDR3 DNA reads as TGCGCCAGCCGCGGGACTAGTCTTCCCGAGCAGTACTTC.

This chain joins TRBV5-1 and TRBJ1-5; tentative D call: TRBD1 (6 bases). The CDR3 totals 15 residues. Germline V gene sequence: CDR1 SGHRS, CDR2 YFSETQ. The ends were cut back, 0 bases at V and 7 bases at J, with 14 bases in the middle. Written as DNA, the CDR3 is TGCGCCAGCAGCTTGGGTATACAGGGTGCCCAGCCCCAGCATTTT. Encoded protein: CASSLGIQGAQPQHF. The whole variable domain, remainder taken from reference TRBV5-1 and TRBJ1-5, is KAGVTQTPRYLIKTRGQQVTLSCSPISGHRSVSWYQQTPGQGLQFLFEYFSETQRNKGNFPGRFSGRQFSNSRSEMNVSTLELGDSALYLCASSLGIQGAQPQHFGDGTRLSIL.

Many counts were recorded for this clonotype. CDR3 in amino acids: CASSFRDEQYF. The CDR3 bases are TGCGCCAGCAGCTTCCGGGACGAGCAGTACTTC. V gene TRBV5-1 combines with J gene TRBJ2-7; no clear D. There are 11 residues in the CDR3. Germline CDR1 reads SGHRS; CDR2 reads YFSETQ. Trimming cost V 2 bases and J 5 bases, with 5 bases left between them. The full variable domain, completed using reference TRBV5-1 and TRBJ2-7, is KAGVTQTPRYLIKTRGQQVTLSCSPISGHRSVSWYQQTPGQGLQFLFEYFSETQRNKGNFPGRFSGRQFSNSRSEMNVSTLELGDSALYLCASSFRDEQYFGPGTRLTVT.